The subject of this entry is one TCR beta chain. TCRdb keeps only in-frame clones here, not all; method: immunoSEQ multiplex PCR. This sample has 75,000 to 90,000 clones; over 75% occur once, and the top ten carry about 12%. The data were taken from a study of T cell responses to AZD1222 COVID-19 vaccine. From germline, CDR1 is MNHEY and CDR2 SMNVEV (reference sequence). Trimming cost V 2 bases and J 0 bases, with 2 bases left between them. This CDR3 is 13 amino acids long. The TCR was taken from an adult who received the AZD1222 COVID-19 vaccine. Material: peripheral blood, obtained 28 days after the second AZD1222 dose. The V and J genes are TRBV27 and TRBJ1-5; D is unresolved. CDR3 region: CASSLVSNQPQHF. In nucleotides, the CDR3 is TGTGCCAGCAGTTTAGTTAGCAATCAGCCCCAGCATTTT.